This T cell receptor (beta chain) emerged from a study of OX40 agonist ivuxolimab in advanced cancers. Study overall: Treatment received earlier with anti-PD-1, anti-PD-L1 or anti-CTLA-4 agents was allowed, and 40% had some. The study, taken as a whole, reports: Clonal expansion from baseline to week 6 occurred in both CD4+ and CD8+ T cells.

Germline assignment: CDR1 SGHDT and CDR2 YYEEEE. J was trimmed by 5 bases and V by 0 bases; bases with no gene match: 5. CDR3 size: 15 residues. Concerning this clone itself: Its specificity is unknown.

Using immunoSEQ multiplex PCR, the repertoire was profiled, and TCRdb retains in-frame clones only, with some absent. The sample records roughly 50,000 clones, about 90% being singletons. This chain connects TRBV5-6 to TRBJ2-7; 10 bases map to TRBD1. The specimen comprised CD4+ or CD8+ T cells sorted from blood, sampled in a trial of the OX40 agonist ivuxolimab. The receptor was isolated from an adult with an advanced solid tumor such as melanoma, head and neck, liver or kidney cancer. CDR3: CASSLGVTGGHEQYF. As DNA, the CDR3 is TGTGCCAGCAGCTTGGGGGTGACAGGGGGCCACGAGCAGTACTTC. Full variable domain (rest looked up from reference TRBV5-6 and TRBJ2-7): DAGVTQSPTHLIKTRGQQVTLRCSPKSGHDTVSWYQQALGQGPQFIFQYYEEEERQRGNFPDRFSGHQFPNYSSELNVNALLLGDSALYLCASSLGVTGGHEQYFGPGTRLTVT.